This is a list of T cell receptor beta chains from one sample in a study of response to subunit inactivated influenza vaccine. TCRdb re-called the RT-PCR reads with MiXCR, one entry per CDR3 protein. The repertoire holds 700,000 to 900,000 distinct CDR3 sequences, with around 20% as singletons. Sequenced material: PBMCs from blood, taken about 5 days after vaccination. The receptors shown here come from a man aged 45 to 65 who received an inactivated influenza vaccine. CDR3s include the opening cysteine and the closing phenylalanine or tryptophan. A D gene is named only where the DNA matches it firmly. Expanded clones get a size class; other rows say once, few or many, or leave the size out.

.,TRBJ1-5,.,TRBV24-1,CATSGTRGADSNQPQHF
.,TRBJ1-1,.,TRBV18,CASSPPSAAAEPFF
TRBD1,TRBJ2-1,.,TRBV28,CASSGLGQYNEQFF
TRBD1,TRBJ2-5,.,TRBV4-3,CASSQGGQGTQYF
.,TRBJ2-2,few,TRBV10-3,CAIMAGAFGAGELFF
TRBD2,TRBJ2-1,.,TRBV5-1,CASSSIAGVTNEQFF
.,TRBJ1-6,.,TRBV7-2,CASSSRQDFNSPLHF
TRBD1,TRBJ1-4,.,TRBV20-1,CSANIPGQGSSTNEKLFF
.,TRBJ1-2,few,TRBV27,CASSFGWGKGYGYTF
.,TRBJ2-3,.,TRBV7-8,CASSLAARGPDTQYF
TRBD1,TRBJ2-3,.,TRBV6-2/TRBV6-3,CASSSNQDRGRGDTQYF
.,TRBJ2-6,few,TRBV4-3,CASSHGTGANVLTF
.,TRBJ1-6,.,TRBV5-5,CASSLDPIGLSPLHF
.,TRBJ1-5,.,TRBV5-1,CASRIDSSNQPQHF
TRBD2,TRBJ2-7,.,TRBV10-2,CASTRSGSSYEQYF
.,TRBJ1-1,few,TRBV12-3/TRBV12-4,CASTAETGTEAFF
.,TRBJ2-1,few,TRBV7-3,CASSLSRFGDEQFF
TRBD2,TRBJ2-1,.,TRBV12-3/TRBV12-4,CASSFAGGPRNEQFF
TRBD1,TRBJ1-1,many,TRBV12-3/TRBV12-4,CASSFTGGNTEAFF
.,TRBJ2-1,.,TRBV21-1,CASSTLTHPRASGGAGTYNEQFF
TRBD2,TRBJ2-3,few,TRBV7-9,CASSFLPGGPSDTQYF
.,TRBJ2-3,.,TRBV7-9,CASSFSSGGGTDTQYF
.,TRBJ2-2,.,TRBV2,CASSDQTGNTGELFF
.,TRBJ2-5,few,TRBV20-1,CSAMSGKETQYF
TRBD1,TRBJ2-7,.,TRBV5-6,CASSLDYRGYEQYF
.,TRBJ2-4,few,TRBV6-1,CASSDQTGAIQYF
.,TRBJ2-2,few,TRBV20-1,CSARGGKNTGELFF